These 24 T cell receptor beta chains were all obtained from the same sample, sequenced in a study of blood T cell repertoires in COVID-19 (dated by TCRdb to 2020 to 2022). Library preparation employed the immunoSEQ multiplex PCR assay. TCRdb stores this immuneACCESS table with in-frame sequences only. Part of the clones is absent; in the studies checked, under half of the shortfall reflects unresolved V genes, and no reason is known for the rest. The sample profile shows more than 250,000 clones; about 84% of them were found once. The ten largest clones represent about 1.7% of the sample. Sequencing was done on a sample of peripheral blood. These receptors all come from a woman aged 45-65 years with acute or convalescent COVID-19.

This clone came up once. The chain combines TRBV23-1 with TRBJ2-3, with 7 bases identical to TRBD2. TRBV23-1 is given ORF status, its function remaining uncertain. The ends lost 6 bases at V and 3 bases at J; junction bases unmatched: 9. CDR3 length equals 15 residues. The CDR3 spells CASSLLAGETDTQYF. The CDR3 DNA follows: TGCGCCAGCAGCCTATTGGCGGGAGAGACAGATACGCAGTATTTT.

The genes are TRBV5-1 and TRBJ1-6; tentative D call: TRBD1 (6 bases). The length of the CDR3 is 13 residues. CDR1 SGHRS and CDR2 YFSETQ come from the germline V gene. The germline V and J ends were trimmed by 6 bases and 5 bases, with 9 bases remaining between them. CDR3 nucleotide sequence: TGCGCCAGCAAGGGGACAAATAATTCACCCCTCCACTTT. It is translated as CASKGTNNSPLHF.

In nucleotides, the CDR3 is TGCGCCAGCAGCTTGGTGGGACAGGGAAATGAAAAACTGTTTTTT. Translation gives CASSLVGQGNEKLFF. The chain has TRBV5-1 and TRBJ1-4, with TRBD1 identical over 9 bases. The V gene end was trimmed by 0 bases and the J gene end by 5 bases; junction bases not matched to a gene: 2. In germline, CDR1 is SGHRS, CDR2 YFSETQ. This CDR3 is built from 15 residues.

The chain combines TRBV7-2 with TRBJ1-3, with a weak D call TRBD1 (6 bases). The CDR3 loop spans 15 amino acids. Trimming took 1 base from V and 3 from J, leaving 10 bases between them. Germline assignment: CDR1 SGHTA and CDR2 FQGNSA. CDR3: CASSLVWGLGNTIYF. CDR3 in DNA: TGTGCCAGCAGCTTAGTGTGGGGGCTTGGAAACACCATATATTTT.

The V and J genes are TRBV25-1 and TRBJ2-2; 7 bases match TRBD1. The germline gives CDR1 MGHDK, CDR2 SYGVNS. The trim removed 4 bases at V and 1 base at J, leaving 9 bases unmatched. The CDR3 length is 17 residues. In DNA form, the CDR3 reads TGTGCCAGCAGTGGGTTAAGGACAGGCATGAACACCGGGGAGCTGTTTTTT. This gives the protein CASSGLRTGMNTGELFF.

This clone was counted a few times. The gene calls are TRBV19 and TRBJ1-5; a possible D gene is TRBD1 (6 bases). This CDR3 region has 16 residues. The ends were cut back, 7 bases at V and 3 bases at J, with 19 bases in the middle. In germline, CDR1 is LNHDA, CDR2 SQIVND (reference sequence). CDR3 in DNA: TGTGCCAGTACCTCGGACAGTCTGTATAACAATCAGCCCCAGCATTTT. Translating it yields CASTSDSLYNNQPQHF.

V gene TRBV10-3 combines with J gene TRBJ2-7, with a possible D match to TRBD1 (6 bases). Germline V gene data show CDR1 as ENHRY and CDR2 as SYGVKD. The CDR3 is made up of 15 amino acids. V was clipped by 4 bases and J by 2 bases, with 15 bases between them. CDR3 coding DNA: TGTGCCATCAGTGCGTCCACAGGGAGAACCTACGAGCAGTACTTC. It specifies CAISASTGRTYEQYF.

The chain employs TRBV5-1 and TRBJ1-1; 7 bases agree with TRBD1. Germline values: CDR1 SGHRS, CDR2 YFSETQ. V dropped 5 bases and J dropped 4; count of bases not matched to a gene: 5. This CDR3 contains 13 residues. CDR3 DNA: TGCGCCAGCAGAATGGACAGGCGCACTGAAGCTTTCTTT. Residues: CASRMDRRTEAFF.

V is TRBV7-9 and J is TRBJ1-2, with D maybe TRBD1 (6 bases). The CDR3 has 12 residues. Trimming pared 2 bases from V and 8 bases from J, leaving 9 bases between. Germline V gene lookup returns CDR1 SEHNR and CDR2 FQNEAQ (reference sequence). The DNA for the CDR3 is TGTGCCAGCAGCTTAACAGGGCACGGCTACACCTTC. Protein: CASSLTGHGYTF.

With regard to this clone: Other DNA sequences in the same sample also yield this CDR3. This rearrangement joins TRBV28 to TRBJ2-3, with 9 bases identical to TRBD2. The CDR3 consists of 14 residues. The ends lost 6 bases at V and 0 bases at J; junction bases unmatched: 1. The germline CDR1 and CDR2 sequences are MDHEN and SYDVKM. DNA for the CDR3: TGTGCCAGCAGGACTAGCGGAAGCACAGATACGCAGTATTTT. This translates into CASRTSGSTDTQYF.

The V gene is TRBV18, the J gene TRBJ1-1; TRBD1 aligns across 9 bases. Germline V gene sequence: CDR1 KGHSH, CDR2 LQKENI. This CDR3 region has 14 residues. Trimming took 5 bases from V and 1 from J; bases not matched to a gene: 2. DNA of the CDR3: TGTGCCAGCTCATTGACAGGGGGGAACACTGAAGCTTTCTTT. Protein: CASSLTGGNTEAFF.

This chain joins TRBV9 and TRBJ2-3, with 7 bases that match TRBD2. CDR1 is SGDLS, CDR2 YYNGEE, per germline. CDR3 size: 17 residues. After removal of 4 bases from V and 2 bases from J, the junction contained 13 bases not matched to a gene. The DNA of the CDR3 is TGTGCCAGCAGCCCACCTCTCACGGGAGGCTTCACAGATACGCAGTATTTT. Residues: CASSPPLTGGFTDTQYF.

The gene calls are TRBV7-2 and TRBJ2-1, with 11 bases lining up with TRBD1. Germline CDR1 is SGHTA and CDR2 is FQGNSA. With V trimmed by 5 bases and J by 9 bases, 18 bases remained unmatched. This CDR3 is 18 amino acids long. The CDR3: CASSRDRGYSGRKGEQFF. In DNA, the CDR3 is TGTGCCAGCAGCCGGGACAGGGGGTATAGCGGGAGAAAGGGTGAGCAGTTCTTC.

The chain couples TRBV28 to TRBJ2-1; no reliable D call. This CDR3 contains 12 residues. Trimming left V 10 bases short and J 0 bases short, with 7 bases between. Germline-derived CDR1 and CDR2 are MDHEN and SYDVKM. This CDR3 is CATSNSYNEQFF. The CDR3 DNA is TGTGCCACCTCTAACTCCTACAATGAGCAGTTCTTC. The full variable domain, in which reference TRBV28 and TRBJ2-1 provide the parts outside the CDR3, is DVKVTQSSRYLVKRTGEKVFLECVQDMDHENMFWYRQDPGLGLRLIYFSYDVKMKEKGDIPEGYSVSREKKERFSLILESASTNQTSMYLCATSNSYNEQFFGPGTRLTVL.

This clone was counted once. CDR3: CASSPRTSDEQFF. The DNA for the CDR3 is TGTGCCAGCAGCCCCCGGACTAGCGATGAGCAGTTCTTC. The J gene is TRBJ2-1, the V gene TRBV7-2; TRBD2 matches at 9 bases. Looked up from germline, CDR1 is SGHTA and CDR2 is FQGNSA. The CDR3 sequence is 13 residues long. Trimming at V came to 5 bases and at J to 8 bases, leaving 4 bases not matched to a gene.

This clone has only one observation. This rearrangement joins TRBV6-5 to TRBJ2-5; D is perhaps TRBD1 (5 bases). The CDR3 is made up of 13 amino acids. The germline CDR1 and CDR2 sequences are MNHEY and SVGAGI. V lost 7 bases and J lost 4, with 13 bases in between. The CDR3 coding sequence is TGTGCCAGCAAAGCAGGGTGGGGAGAGACCCAGTACTTC. Its translation is CASKAGWGETQYF.

This chain uses TRBV12-3 or TRBV12-4 with TRBJ2-3; tentative D call: TRBD1 (5 bases). V was clipped by 5 bases and J by 4 bases, with 7 bases between them. The CDR3 consists of 12 residues. The CDR3 region has the DNA TGTGCCAGCAGTCAGGGCTCAGATACGCAGTATTTT. Its translation: CASSQGSDTQYF.

V and J are TRBV18 and TRBJ2-2; 7 nucleotides line up with TRBD1. J was trimmed by 4 bases and V by 0 bases; bases with no gene match: 5. Germline values: CDR1 KGHSH, CDR2 LQKENI. The CDR3 has 16 residues. CDR3 region: CASSPPPGGPTGELFF. DNA of the CDR3: TGTGCCAGCTCACCACCTCCAGGGGGTCCCACCGGGGAGCTGTTTTTT.

The count of this clone is one. V gene TRBV7-2 combines with J gene TRBJ1-4, with 8 bases identical to TRBD1. Germline V gene lookup returns CDR1 SGHTA and CDR2 FQGNSA. The CDR3 covers 14 residues. V trimming: 2 bases; J trimming: 8 bases; junction bases outside the gene matches: 4. Here the CDR3 reads CASSLQGAWEKLFF. CDR3 nucleotide sequence: TGTGCCAGCAGCTTACAGGGGGCGTGGGAAAAACTGTTTTTT.

This chain connects TRBV3-1 (or the pseudogene TRBV3-2) to TRBJ1-4, with D maybe TRBD1 (6 bases). V dropped 3 bases and J dropped 7 bases, with 12 bases sitting between them. This CDR3 spans 14 amino acids. Per the germline V gene, CDR1 is LGHDT and CDR2 is YNNKEL (reference sequence). The CDR3 DNA reads as TGTGCCAGCAGCCAGATGACAGGAGGTGAAAAACTGTTTTTT. As protein: CASSQMTGGEKLFF.

This chain uses TRBV29-1 with TRBJ2-7; a possible D gene is TRBD1 (6 bases). CDR1 is SQVTM and CDR2 is ANQGSEA in the germline V gene. This CDR3 is 14 amino acids long. The germline V and J ends were trimmed by 6 bases and 1 base, with 16 bases remaining between them. CDR3 in amino acids: CSVGRQVGSYEQYF. The DNA of the CDR3 is TGCAGCGTGGGAAGACAGGTGGGATCCTACGAGCAGTACTTC.

V is TRBV3-1 (or the pseudogene TRBV3-2) and J is TRBJ1-2; D perhaps matches TRBD1 (6 bases). With 0 bases removed from V and 3 bases from J, the gap between germline ends came to 20 bases. The length of the CDR3 is 18 residues. The germline gives CDR1 LGHDT, CDR2 YNNKEL (reference sequence). For the CDR3, the DNA is TGTGCCAGCAGCCAAGATTCAGGGGATAATACCGAAGACTATGGCTACACCTTC. This encodes CASSQDSGDNTEDYGYTF.

The V and J genes are TRBV2 and TRBJ1-1; no reliable D call. V lost 2 bases to trimming and J lost 1 base, with 8 bases between them. Germline values: CDR1 SNHLY, CDR2 FYNNEI. The CDR3 is made up of 14 amino acids. The CDR3 protein is CASSERGGNTEAFF. The CDR3 coding sequence is TGTGCCAGCAGTGAAAGAGGCGGGAACACTGAAGCTTTCTTT.

The chain employs TRBV19 and TRBJ2-1, with 8 bases matching TRBD2. Germline V gene sequence: CDR1 LNHDA, CDR2 SQIVND (reference sequence). This CDR3 is built from 13 residues. The J segment lost 6 bases and the V segment lost 2 bases, leaving 0 bases of the junction unmatched. CDR3 bases: TGTGCCAGTAGTATACTAGCGGGCAATGAGCAGTTCTTC. It translates to CASSILAGNEQFF.